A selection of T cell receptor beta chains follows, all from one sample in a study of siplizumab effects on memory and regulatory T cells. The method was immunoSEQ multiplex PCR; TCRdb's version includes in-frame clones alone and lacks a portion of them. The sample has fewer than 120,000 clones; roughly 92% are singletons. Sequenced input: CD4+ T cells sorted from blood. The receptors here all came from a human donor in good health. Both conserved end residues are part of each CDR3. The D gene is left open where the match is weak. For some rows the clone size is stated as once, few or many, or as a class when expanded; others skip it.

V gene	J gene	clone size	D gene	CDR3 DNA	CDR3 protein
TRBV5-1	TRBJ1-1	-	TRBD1	TGCGCCAGCAGCTCCTCCGGGACAGGGAACACTGAAGCTTTCTTT	CASSSSGTGNTEAFF
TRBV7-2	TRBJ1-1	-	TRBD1	TGTGCCAGCAGCTTAGACCCGACAGGGAGAACTGAAGCTTTCTTT	CASSLDPTGRTEAFF
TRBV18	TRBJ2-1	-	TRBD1	TGTGCCAGCTCACCCGGACAGGGGAACTACAATGAGCAGTTCTTC	CASSPGQGNYNEQFF
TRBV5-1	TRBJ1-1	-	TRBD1	TGCGCCAGCAGCTGGGACAGGGGGCGAGTTAACACTGAAGCTTTCTTT	CASSWDRGRVNTEAFF
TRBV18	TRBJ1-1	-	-	TGTGCCAGCTCACTGGGGGGCTGGGACACTGAAGCTTTCTTT	CASSLGGWDTEAFF
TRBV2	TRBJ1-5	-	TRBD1	TGTGCCAGCAGGGGAGGGGGCTTGAGTCAGCCCCAGCATTTT	CASRGGGLSQPQHF
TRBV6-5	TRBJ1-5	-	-	TGTGCCAGCAGTGACTTCCCGGGGGAACAGCCCCAGCATTTT	CASSDFPGEQPQHF
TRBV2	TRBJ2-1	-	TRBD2	TGTGCCAGCAGGCTTGAGCGGGAGGCGAGCTCCTACAATGAGCAGTTCTTC	CASRLEREASSYNEQFF
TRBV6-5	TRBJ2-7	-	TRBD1	TGTGCCAGCAGTTACTCGGGGACAGCCGGGGTCTACGAGCAGTACTTC	CASSYSGTAGVYEQYF
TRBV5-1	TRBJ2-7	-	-	TGCGCCAGCAGCTTGCAAGGGGACAACTACGAGCAGTACTTC	CASSLQGDNYEQYF
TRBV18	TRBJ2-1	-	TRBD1	TGTGCCAGCTCACCACCAGGGACAGGGAGCTCCTACAATGAGCAGTTCTTC	CASSPPGTGSSYNEQFF
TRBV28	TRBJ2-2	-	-	TGTGCCAGCAGCTCAACAGGGTACGGGGAGCTGTTTTTT	CASSSTGYGELFF
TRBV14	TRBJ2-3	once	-	TGTGCCAGCAGCCAAGGAAGGGTAACAGATACGCAGTATTTT	CASSQGRVTDTQYF
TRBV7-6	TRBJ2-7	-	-	TGTGCCAGCAGCAATATCCTTTTTGATAGTGACGTTCTCGAGCAGTACTTC	CASSNILFDSDVLEQYF
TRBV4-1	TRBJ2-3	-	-	TGCGCCAGCAGCCAAGATCGTATGGGTCTGTTCGGCACAGATACGCAGTATTTT	CASSQDRMGLFGTDTQYF
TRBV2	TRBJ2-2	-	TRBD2	TGTGCCAGCGGGGGGGGTGGCACCGGGGAGCTGTTTTTT	CASGGGGTGELFF
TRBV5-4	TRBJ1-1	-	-	TGTGCCAGCAGCTTGGGGGATCGTGGCACTGAAGCTTTCTTT	CASSLGDRGTEAFF
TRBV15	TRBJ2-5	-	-	TGTGCCACCAGCTTACGACAGTCGGAGACCCAGTACTTC	CATSLRQSETQYF
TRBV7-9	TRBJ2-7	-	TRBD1	TGTGCCAGCAGCTCCGACAGGGGCTTCTACGAGCAGTACTTC	CASSSDRGFYEQYF
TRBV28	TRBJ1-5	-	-	TGTGCCAGCGGCTTCTGGGGGGATCATCAGCCCCAGCATTTT	CASGFWGDHQPQHF
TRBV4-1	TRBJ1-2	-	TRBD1	TGCGCCAGCAGCCAACCCCGGGACAGGGGATATGGCTACACCTTC	CASSQPRDRGYGYTF
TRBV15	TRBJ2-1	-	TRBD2	TGTGCCACCAGTATAGCGGGAGGGAGTCAAAATGAGCAGTTCTTC	CATSIAGGSQNEQFF
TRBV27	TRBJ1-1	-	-	TGTGCCAGCAGTGCTTTTACAGGGAGACTTCCCACTGAAGCTTTCTTT	CASSAFTGRLPTEAFF
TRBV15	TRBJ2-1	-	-	TGTGCCACCAGCAGAGTAAGGGAAGGTGAGCAGTTCTTC	CATSRVREGEQFF
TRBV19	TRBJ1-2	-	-	TGTGCCAGTAGTCCGGGGGTTTGGGACTATGGCTACACCTTC	CASSPGVWDYGYTF
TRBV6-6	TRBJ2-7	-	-	TGTGCCAGCAGTTACTCGGGCTACTCCTACGAGCAGTACTTC	CASSYSGYSYEQYF
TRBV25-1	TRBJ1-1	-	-	TGTGCCAGCAGTGCCGGTGGGGGGGGCAAGACTGAAGCTTTCTTT	CASSAGGGGKTEAFF
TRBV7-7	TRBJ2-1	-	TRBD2	TGTGCCAGCAGCTCCGTGGGAGGGCTACTCGGTGAGCAGTTCTTC	CASSSVGGLLGEQFF
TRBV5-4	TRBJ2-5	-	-	TGTGCCAGCAGCTGGAGGGTCGGACAGAAACAAGAGACCCAGTACTTC	CASSWRVGQKQETQYF
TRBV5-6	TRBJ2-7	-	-	TGTGCCAGCAGCACCCCTCCGGGGACCTCCCCTTACGAGCAGTACTTC	CASSTPPGTSPYEQYF
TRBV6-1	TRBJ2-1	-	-	TGTGCCAGCAGTGCCCCTGACTACAATGAGCAGTTCTTC	CASSAPDYNEQFF
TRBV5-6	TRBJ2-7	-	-	TGTGCCAGCAGCTTGGGGGCCCACTCCTACGAGCAGTACTTC	CASSLGAHSYEQYF
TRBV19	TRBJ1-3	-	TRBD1	TGTGCCAGTAGTACCACAGGGGGAGGAGGAAACACCATATATTTT	CASSTTGGGGNTIYF
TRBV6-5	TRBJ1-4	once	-	TGTGCCAGCAGTTCCAGCCCACAGGGTTCTAATGAAAAACTGTTTTTT	CASSSSPQGSNEKLFF
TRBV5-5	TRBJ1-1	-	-	TGTGCCAGCAGCTTGGATGCAGGGTTAGCTTTCTTT	CASSLDAGLAFF
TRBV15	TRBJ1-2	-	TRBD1	TGTGCCACCAGCCAGAGGACAGGGCAAGGCTACACCTTC	CATSQRTGQGYTF
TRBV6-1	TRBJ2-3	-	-	TGTGCCAGCCCTAAAATAGCGATTAGCACAGATACGCAGTATTTT	CASPKIAISTDTQYF
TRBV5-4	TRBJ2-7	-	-	TGTGCCAGCAGCTTAGTCGGGAGCTCCTACGAGCAGTACTTC	CASSLVGSSYEQYF
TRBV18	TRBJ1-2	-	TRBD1	TGTGCCAGCTCAACGGGACAGAACTATGGCTACACCTTC	CASSTGQNYGYTF
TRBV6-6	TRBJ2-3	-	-	TGTGCCAGCAGTTACCAAAGGCGGGACGGTACGCAGTATTTT	CASSYQRRDGTQYF
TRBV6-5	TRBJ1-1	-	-	TGTGCCAGCAGTTACTCGATTCCGGGGGCAGGGACTGAAGCTTTCTTT	CASSYSIPGAGTEAFF
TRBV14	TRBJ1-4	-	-	TGTGCCAGCAGCCAAGGGTTATGGCCCCAAGGCACTAATGAAAAACTGTTTTTT	CASSQGLWPQGTNEKLFF
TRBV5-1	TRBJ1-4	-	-	TGCGCCAGCAGCTTGGGGGAGCGAACTGCAACTAATGAAAAACTGTTTTTT	CASSLGERTATNEKLFF
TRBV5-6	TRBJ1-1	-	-	TGTGCCAGCAGCTTGGAGGGACGGGGTAGGGAAGCTTTCTTT	CASSLEGRGREAFF
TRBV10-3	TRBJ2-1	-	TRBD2	TGTGCCATCAGTGGGGACTATCAGCAGTTCTTC	CAISGDYQQFF